A selection of T cell receptor beta chains follows, all from one sample in a study of vaccination and CD4 T cells after COVID-19. TCRdb analysed the PCR reads with MiXCR anew, one entry per CDR3 protein. The sample lists around 20,000 distinct CDR3 sequences, just over 60% occurring once. The sample in question was CD4+ T cells from blood, obtained after SARS-CoV-2 vaccination. These receptor sequences come from a human donor who had recovered from COVID-19. The CDR3 runs from the conserved cysteine through the conserved F or W. A D gene is named only where the DNA matches it firmly. Size is stated for part of the rows, as once, few or many counts, or as a class when the clone is expanded.

J gene,clone size,V gene,D gene,CDR3 protein,CDR3 DNA
TRBJ2-7,NA,TRBV10-3,NA,CAIRTGLRRYEQYF,TGTGCCATCAGGACGGGACTGAGGCGCTACGAGCAGTACTTC
TRBJ2-5,NA,TRBV7-2,TRBD2,CASSPNWLAGETQYF,TGTGCCAGCAGCCCCAACTGGCTAGCGGGAGAGACCCAGTACTTC
TRBJ2-3,few,TRBV6-4,TRBD2,CASSGVAGGTDTQYF,TGTGCCAGCAGTGGGGTAGCGGGAGGCACAGATACGCAGTATTTT
TRBJ2-5,NA,TRBV10-3,TRBD2,CAIGVGPERGRETQYF,TGTGCCATCGGGGTGGGGCCGGAGCGGGGGCGAGAGACCCAGTACTTC
TRBJ2-7,NA,TRBV7-9,TRBD2,CASSGTSGRVYF,TGTGCCAGCAGCGGGACTAGCGGGCGCGTGTACTTC
TRBJ2-2,NA,TRBV20-1,NA,CSAKASTANTGELFF,TGCAGTGCTAAAGCAAGTACTGCGAACACCGGGGAGCTGTTTTTT
TRBJ1-1,NA,TRBV20-1,TRBD1,CSARSGQLNTEAFF,TGCAGTGCTAGATCGGGACAGTTGAACACTGAAGCTTTCTTT
TRBJ2-1,NA,TRBV6-9,TRBD1,CASSSGQGTNEQFF,TGTGCCAGCAGTTCCGGACAGGGGACGAATGAGCAGTTCTTC
TRBJ2-3,few,TRBV7-8,TRBD2,CASSLGLVAGGTDTQYF,TGTGCCAGCAGCTTAGGCCTAGTTGCGGGAGGCACAGATACGCAGTATTTT
TRBJ1-1,NA,TRBV19,NA,CASSIDRDTEAFF,TGTGCCAGTAGTATAGACCGGGACACTGAAGCTTTCTTT
TRBJ2-7,NA,TRBV24-1,TRBD1,CATSDPRDSSYEQYF,TGTGCCACCAGTGATCCCCGGGACAGCTCCTACGAGCAGTACTTC